The clone carrying this T cell receptor beta chain came up a few times. Its cognate antigen is unknown. The entry originates in a study of blood T cells in healthy people across ages. Whole-study findings and limits: More naive CD4+ cells and higher diversity were found in long-lived than in aged donors.

CDR3 length: 18 amino acids. Sample-barcoded 5' priming and a J-beta primer mix drove a second PCR of roughly 7 to 11 cycles. Using its own MiXCR run on the 5' RACE reads, TCRdb lists one record per CDR3 protein. The table has hundreds of thousands of distinct CDR3 sequences, 40% to 45% seen once. The chain links TRBV21-1 to TRBJ2-1; the table's D call TRBD2 went unverified against the DNA. TRBV21-1 has pseudogene status. The sequence came from a man of 80 years or more in good health. Specimen: blood. CDR3 residues: CASKLGLAGGSSYNEQFF. DNA of the CDR3: TGTGCCAGCAAACTAGGGCTAGCGGGGGGCTCTTCCTACAATGAGCAGTTCTTC.